This T cell receptor (beta chain) is drawn from a study of T cell responses to AZD1222 COVID-19 vaccine. The study, taken as a whole, reports: Donors in the cohort were predominantly white British and more often female, and clonal diversity was possibly underestimated.

This clone has only a few counts. Its antigen is not identified. Some clones are missing from TCRdb's copy, which holds only in-frame ones; the method was immunoSEQ multiplex PCR. Of tens of thousands of clones detected, 80% to 90% appear once; the ten largest clones hold approximately 7.3%. CDR1 and CDR2 from the germline V gene are LGHNA and YSLEER. Deletions cut 3 bases from V and 5 bases from J, with 8 bases between. The CDR3 has 14 amino acids. The V call is TRBV4-3, the J call TRBJ1-6; no firm D call. The sequencing here drew on peripheral blood, taken on day 0 of AZD1222 vaccination. The sequence derives from an adult in good health. The CDR3 nucleotides are TGCGCCAGCAGCCAGGGGAGTAATAATTCACCCCTCCACTTT. It encodes CASSQGSNNSPLHF.